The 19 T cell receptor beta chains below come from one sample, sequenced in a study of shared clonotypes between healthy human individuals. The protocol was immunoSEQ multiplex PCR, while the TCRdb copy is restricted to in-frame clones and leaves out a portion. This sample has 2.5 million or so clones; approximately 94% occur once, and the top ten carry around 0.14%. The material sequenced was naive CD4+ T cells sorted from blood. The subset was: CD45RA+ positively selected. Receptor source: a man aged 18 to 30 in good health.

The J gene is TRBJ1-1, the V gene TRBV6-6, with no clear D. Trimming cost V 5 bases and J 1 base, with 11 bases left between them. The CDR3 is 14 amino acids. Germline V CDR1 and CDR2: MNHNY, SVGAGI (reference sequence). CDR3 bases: TGTGCCAGCAGTAACGATTTTCCGAACACTGAAGCTTTCTTT. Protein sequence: CASSNDFPNTEAFF.

This chain's CDR3 is CASSPGDSLYTGELFF. The CDR3 DNA reads as TGTGCCAGCTCACCGGGCGACAGCCTCTACACCGGGGAGCTGTTTTTT. This sequence joins TRBV18 and TRBJ2-2; the D gene is possibly TRBD1 (5 bases). Trimming left V 3 bases short and J 3 bases short, with 14 bases between. CDR3 size: 16 residues. Germline values: CDR1 KGHSH, CDR2 LQKENI. Together with reference TRBV18 and TRBJ2-2, the CDR3 gives the full variable domain: NAGVMQNPRHLVRRRGQEARLRCSPMKGHSHVYWYRQLPEEGLKFMVYLQKENIIDESGMPKERFSAEFPKEGPSILRIQQVVRGDSAAYFCASSPGDSLYTGELFFGEGSRLTVL.

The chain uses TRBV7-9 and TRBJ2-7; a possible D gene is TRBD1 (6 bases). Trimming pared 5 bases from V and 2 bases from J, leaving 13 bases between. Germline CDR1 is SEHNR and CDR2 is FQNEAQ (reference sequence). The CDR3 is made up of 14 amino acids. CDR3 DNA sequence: TGTGCCAGCAGCCCCGGACAGCTCACCTACGAGCAGTACTTC. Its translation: CASSPGQLTYEQYF.

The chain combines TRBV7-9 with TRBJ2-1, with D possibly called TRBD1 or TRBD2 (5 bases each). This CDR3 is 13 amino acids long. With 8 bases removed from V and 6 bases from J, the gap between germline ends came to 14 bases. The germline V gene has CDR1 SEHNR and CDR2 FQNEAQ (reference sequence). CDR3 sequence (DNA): TGTGCCAGCGGAGGAGGTGGGGGCAATGAGCAGTTCTTC. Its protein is CASGGGGGNEQFF. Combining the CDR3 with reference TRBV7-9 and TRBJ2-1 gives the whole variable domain DTGVSQNPRHKITKRGQNVTFRCDPISEHNRLYWYRQTLGQGPEFLTYFQNEAQLEKSRLLSDRFSAERPKGSFSTLEIQRTEQGDSAMYLCASGGGGGNEQFFGPGTRLTVL.

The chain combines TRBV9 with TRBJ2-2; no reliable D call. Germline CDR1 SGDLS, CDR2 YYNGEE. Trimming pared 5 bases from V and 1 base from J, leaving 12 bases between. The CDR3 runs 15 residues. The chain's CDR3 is CASSLIWENTGELFF. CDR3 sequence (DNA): TGTGCCAGCAGTCTTATATGGGAGAACACCGGGGAGCTGTTTTTT.

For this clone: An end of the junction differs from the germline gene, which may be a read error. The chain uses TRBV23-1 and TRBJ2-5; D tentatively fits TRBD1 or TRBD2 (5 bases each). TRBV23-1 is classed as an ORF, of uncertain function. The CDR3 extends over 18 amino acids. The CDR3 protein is CASSQFEGRRVLQGTQYF. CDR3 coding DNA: TGCGCCAGCAGTCAATTTGAGGGGCGCAGAGTTTTACAAGGGACCCAGTACTTC.

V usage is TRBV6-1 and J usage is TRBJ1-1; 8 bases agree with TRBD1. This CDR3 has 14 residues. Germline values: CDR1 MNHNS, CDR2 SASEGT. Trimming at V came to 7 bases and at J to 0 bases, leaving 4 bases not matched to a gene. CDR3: CASTLGQVNTEAFF. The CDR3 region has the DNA TGTGCCAGCACATTGGGACAGGTGAACACTGAAGCTTTCTTT.

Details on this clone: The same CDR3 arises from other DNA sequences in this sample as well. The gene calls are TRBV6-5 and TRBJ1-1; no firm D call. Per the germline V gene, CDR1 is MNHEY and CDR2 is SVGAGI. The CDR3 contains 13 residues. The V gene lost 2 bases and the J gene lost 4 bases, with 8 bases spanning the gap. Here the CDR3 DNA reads TGTGCCAGCAGTTACCCGGGTACCACTGAAGCTTTCTTT. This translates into CASSYPGTTEAFF.

The CDR3 nucleotides read TGTGCCATCAGTGGGGACCTTAGCAATCAGCCCCAGCATTTT. This sequence encodes CAISGDLSNQPQHF. The chain combines TRBV10-3 with TRBJ1-5, with D possibly being TRBD1 (5 bases). V dropped 4 bases and J dropped 0 bases, with 7 bases sitting between them. This CDR3 comprises 14 residues. The germline gives CDR1 ENHRY, CDR2 SYGVKD.

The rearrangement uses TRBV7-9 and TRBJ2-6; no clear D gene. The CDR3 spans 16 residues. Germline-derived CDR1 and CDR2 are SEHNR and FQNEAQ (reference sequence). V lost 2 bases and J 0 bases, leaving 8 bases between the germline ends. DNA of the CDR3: TGTGCCAGCAGCTTAACCGTTCTCTCTGGGGCCAACGTCCTGACTTTC. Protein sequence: CASSLTVLSGANVLTF.

As DNA, the CDR3 is TGCGCCAGCAGCCAAGATCGGACCGGGGCCAACGTCCTGACTTTC. It encodes CASSQDRTGANVLTF. The genes are TRBV4-3 and TRBJ2-6; D call uncertain. Trimming pared 0 bases from V and 4 bases from J, leaving 7 bases between. This CDR3 spans 15 amino acids. Germline CDR1 LGHNA, CDR2 YSLEER.

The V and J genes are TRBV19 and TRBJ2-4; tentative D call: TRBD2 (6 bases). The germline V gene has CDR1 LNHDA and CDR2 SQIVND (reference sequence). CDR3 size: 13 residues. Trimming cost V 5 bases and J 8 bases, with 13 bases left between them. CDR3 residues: CASSAQRGDIQYF. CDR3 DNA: TGTGCCAGTAGTGCCCAGCGCGGGGACATTCAGTACTTC. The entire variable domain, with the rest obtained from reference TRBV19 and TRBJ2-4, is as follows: DGGITQSPKYLFRKEGQNVTLSCEQNLNHDAMYWYRQDPGQGLRLIYYSQIVNDFQKGDIAEGYSVSREKKESFPLTVTSAQKNPTAFYLCASSAQRGDIQYFGAGTRLSVL.

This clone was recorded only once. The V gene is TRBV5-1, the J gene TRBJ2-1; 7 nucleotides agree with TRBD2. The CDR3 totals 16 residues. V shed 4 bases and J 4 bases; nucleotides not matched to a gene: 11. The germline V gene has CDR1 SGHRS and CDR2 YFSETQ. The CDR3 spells CASSPGTGGLYNEQFF. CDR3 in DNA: TGCGCCAGCAGCCCTGGTACGGGGGGTCTTTACAATGAGCAGTTCTTC.

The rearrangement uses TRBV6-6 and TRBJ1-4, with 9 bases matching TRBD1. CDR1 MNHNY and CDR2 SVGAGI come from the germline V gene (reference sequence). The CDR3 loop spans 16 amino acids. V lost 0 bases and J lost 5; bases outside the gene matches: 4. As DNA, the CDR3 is TGTGCCAGCAGTTACTCAAGGGACAGGGCGAATGAAAAACTGTTTTTT. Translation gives CASSYSRDRANEKLFF.

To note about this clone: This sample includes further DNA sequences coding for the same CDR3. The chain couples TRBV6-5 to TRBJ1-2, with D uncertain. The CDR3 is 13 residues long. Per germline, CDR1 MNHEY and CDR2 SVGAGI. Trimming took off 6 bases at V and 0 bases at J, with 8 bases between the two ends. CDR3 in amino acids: CASSRGANYGYTF. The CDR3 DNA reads TGTGCCAGCAGCCGGGGAGCTAACTATGGCTACACCTTC.

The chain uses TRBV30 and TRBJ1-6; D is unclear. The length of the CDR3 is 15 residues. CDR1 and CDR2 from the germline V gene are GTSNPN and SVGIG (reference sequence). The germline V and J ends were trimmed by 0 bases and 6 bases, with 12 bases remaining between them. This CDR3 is CAWSVRTGINSPLHF. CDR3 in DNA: TGTGCCTGGAGTGTACGTACGGGGATTAATTCACCCCTCCACTTT.

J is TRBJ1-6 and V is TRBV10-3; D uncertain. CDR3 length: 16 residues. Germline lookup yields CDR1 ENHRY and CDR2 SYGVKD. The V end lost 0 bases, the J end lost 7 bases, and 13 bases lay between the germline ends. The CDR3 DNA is TGTGCCATCAGTGAGTCGAGCGGCACGGTCAATTCACCCCTCCACTTT. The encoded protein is CAISESSGTVNSPLHF.

The CDR3 DNA is TGCGCCAGCAGTCCCCACCAGACCTACGAGCAGTACTTC. Protein sequence: CASSPHQTYEQYF. The V and J genes are TRBV10-1 and TRBJ2-7; D uncertain. The germline CDR1 and CDR2 sequences are WNHNN and SYGVQD (reference sequence). V lost 5 bases, J lost 2 bases, and 10 bases lay in between. The CDR3 sequence is 13 residues long.

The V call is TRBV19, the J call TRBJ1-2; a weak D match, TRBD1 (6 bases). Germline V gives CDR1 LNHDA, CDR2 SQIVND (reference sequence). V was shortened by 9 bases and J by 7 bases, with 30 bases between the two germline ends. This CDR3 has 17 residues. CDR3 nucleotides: TGTGCCAGCCAACAGCTTGGTCAGGGCAGGGGTCCCGGTGGCTACACCTTC. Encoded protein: CASQQLGQGRGPGGYTF.